This is a list of T cell receptor beta chains from one sample in a study of T-cell reconstitution after alpha-beta-depleted transplantation in children. TCRdb reanalysed the PCR reads using MiXCR and keeps one entry per CDR3 protein. The data contain approximately 190,000 distinct CDR3 sequences, about 8.2% of them seen just once; the ten biggest clones take up 35% to 45%. The sample in question was PBMCs, mostly from graft donor cells, obtained 360 days after TCRalphabeta/CD19-depleted stem cell transplant. These receptors originate from a male patient under 10 years old who had a stem cell transplant for acute myeloid leukemia, so the T cells may come from the graft donor. Each CDR3 is given with its conserved first and last residue. The order of the fields is V gene, J gene, clone size, CDR3 length, D gene, CDR3 DNA, CDR3 protein. D genes are given only for firm matches. The listing skips clone size in some rows; elsewhere it reads once, few, many or a size class.

V: TRBV20-1
J: TRBJ2-4
size: .
length: 13
D: TRBD2
DNA: TGCAGTGCTGCGACTAGCGCCAAAAACATTCAGTACTTC
CDR3: CSAATSAKNIQYF

V: TRBV7-2
J: TRBJ2-7
size: .
length: 16
D: .
DNA: TGTGCCAGCAGCCTGATATTCCGGACTGGCTCCTACGAGCAGTACTTC
CDR3: CASSLIFRTGSYEQYF

V: TRBV7-2
J: TRBJ2-7
size: .
length: 13
D: TRBD2
DNA: TGTGCCAGCACCCTCGTCCCGGGGGGCGAGCAGTACTTC
CDR3: CASTLVPGGEQYF

V: TRBV7-2
J: TRBJ2-7
size: few
length: 15
D: .
DNA: TGTGCCAGCAGCTTAACGGGGACGGTTTCCTACGAGCAGTACTTC
CDR3: CASSLTGTVSYEQYF

V: TRBV12-3/TRBV12-4
J: TRBJ2-3
size: .
length: 16
D: TRBD2
DNA: TGTGCCAGCAGTTTGTCTAGCGGGAGTGAGGGAGATACGCAGTATTTT
CDR3: CASSLSSGSEGDTQYF

V: TRBV6-6
J: TRBJ1-2
size: many
length: 13
D: .
DNA: TGTGCCAGCAGGCCCGGACCCAAGGACGGCTACACCTTC
CDR3: CASRPGPKDGYTF

V: TRBV5-1
J: TRBJ1-1
size: many
length: 15
D: .
DNA: TGCGCCAGCAGCTTGGAGGGGGGCGAGAACACTGAAGCTTTCTTT
CDR3: CASSLEGGENTEAFF

V: TRBV27
J: TRBJ2-7
size: many
length: 14
D: TRBD1
DNA: TGTGCCAGCAGTTTATCGCGGACAGGGGGTGAGCAGTACTTC
CDR3: CASSLSRTGGEQYF

V: TRBV12-3/TRBV12-4
J: TRBJ2-2
size: .
length: 15
D: .
DNA: TGTGCCAGCAGTTTCCGGACAGCTAACACCGGGGAGCTGTTTTTT
CDR3: CASSFRTANTGELFF

V: TRBV5-1
J: TRBJ1-6
size: .
length: 15
D: .
DNA: TGCGCCAGCAGCTTGGGGGGGGGCAATAATTCACCCCTCCACTTT
CDR3: CASSLGGGNNSPLHF

V: TRBV12-5
J: TRBJ2-5
size: many
length: 11
D: .
DNA: TGTGCTAGTGGTCCCCCTACAACCCAGTACTTC
CDR3: CASGPPTTQYF

V: TRBV28
J: TRBJ2-4
size: many
length: 17
D: TRBD1
DNA: TGTGCCAGCAGTTTAGATTGGACAGGGGGAGTCAAAAACATTCAGTACTTC
CDR3: CASSLDWTGGVKNIQYF

V: TRBV9
J: TRBJ1-6
size: many
length: 18
D: .
DNA: TGTGCCAGCAGCGTAGTAATTGGGACACCCGGTCTCGATTCACCCCTCCACTTT
CDR3: CASSVVIGTPGLDSPLHF

V: TRBV5-1
J: TRBJ2-1
size: few
length: 14
D: .
DNA: TGCGCCAGCAGCTTGACAGGGTTCCACAATGAGCAGTTCTTC
CDR3: CASSLTGFHNEQFF

V: TRBV5-1
J: TRBJ2-6
size: few
length: 17
D: .
DNA: TGCGCCAGCAGCTTAAGCCCGGTCGGGGGTGGGGCCAACGTCCTGACTTTC
CDR3: CASSLSPVGGGANVLTF

V: TRBV24-1
J: TRBJ2-3
size: many
length: 11
D: .
DNA: TGTGCCACCAGTTTTTCAGATACGCAGTATTTT
CDR3: CATSFSDTQYF

V: TRBV20-1
J: TRBJ2-2
size: once
length: 13
D: .
DNA: TGCAGTGCTAGAGAGGGCGGCACCGGGGAGCTGTTTTTT
CDR3: CSAREGGTGELFF

V: TRBV4-2
J: TRBJ2-5
size: .
length: 15
D: TRBD2
DNA: TGTGCCAGCAGCCACACAAGCGGGAACACGGAGACCCAGTACTTC
CDR3: CASSHTSGNTETQYF

V: TRBV28
J: TRBJ2-2
size: .
length: 16
D: .
DNA: TGTGCCAGCAGTTTGGGATTTTGGGCGCCCACCGGGGAGCTGTTTTTT
CDR3: CASSLGFWAPTGELFF

V: TRBV10-2
J: TRBJ2-5
size: many
length: 15
D: .
DNA: TGCGCCAGCAGACAAAACCCCAGGAGAGAAGAGACCCAGTACTTC
CDR3: CASRQNPRREETQYF

V: TRBV20-1
J: TRBJ1-5
size: few
length: 14
D: TRBD1
DNA: TGCAGTGCTGCCCAGGGGGCTGGCAATCAGCCCCAGCATTTT
CDR3: CSAAQGAGNQPQHF

V: TRBV14
J: TRBJ2-1
size: few
length: 14
D: .
DNA: TGTGCCAGCAGCTTCGAGATACAGGGACGTGAGCAGTTCTTC
CDR3: CASSFEIQGREQFF

V: TRBV5-1
J: TRBJ1-1
size: .
length: 13
D: .
DNA: TGCGCCAGCAGCACACGGGAGAACACTGAAGCTTTCTTT
CDR3: CASSTRENTEAFF

V: TRBV14
J: TRBJ2-7
size: few
length: 14
D: TRBD1
DNA: TGTGCCAGCAGGGGGACAGGGGGCTCCTACGAGCAGTACTTC
CDR3: CASRGTGGSYEQYF

V: TRBV19
J: TRBJ2-3
size: .
length: 16
D: TRBD2
DNA: TGTGCCAGTAGTATGACGGCGGGAGGGATCGCAGATACGCAGTATTTT
CDR3: CASSMTAGGIADTQYF

V: TRBV5-1
J: TRBJ2-1
size: .
length: 13
D: .
DNA: TGCGCCAGCAGCTTGGCCGCGGGTCTCGAGCAGTTCTTC
CDR3: CASSLAAGLEQFF

V: TRBV18
J: TRBJ2-3
size: few
length: 16
D: TRBD1
DNA: TGTGCCAGCTCACGTGCCTGGACAGGGGGTCCAGATACGCAGTATTTT
CDR3: CASSRAWTGGPDTQYF

V: TRBV24-1
J: TRBJ2-1
size: .
length: 13
D: .
DNA: TGTGCCACCAGGGGCTCCTTTAACAATGAGCAGTTCTTC
CDR3: CATRGSFNNEQFF

V: TRBV12-3/TRBV12-4
J: TRBJ1-4
size: many
length: 15
D: TRBD1
DNA: TGTGCCAGCAGTTTGTCAGACAGGGATTCTGAAAAACTGTTTTTT
CDR3: CASSLSDRDSEKLFF

V: TRBV7-3
J: TRBJ2-2
size: .
length: 13
D: .
DNA: TGTGCCAGCGCGGCTCCTAACACCGGGGAGCTGTTTTTT
CDR3: CASAAPNTGELFF

V: TRBV5-1
J: TRBJ2-1
size: many
length: 16
D: .
DNA: TGCGCCAGCAGCAGAGGACAGGTCGGAGGGAAAAATGAGCAGTTCTTC
CDR3: CASSRGQVGGKNEQFF

V: TRBV6-5
J: TRBJ2-2
size: many
length: 17
D: TRBD2
DNA: TGTGCCAGCAGTTACCGAGCGGCGGGGGTGTGGTCCGGGGAGCTGTTTTTT
CDR3: CASSYRAAGVWSGELFF

V: TRBV5-6
J: TRBJ2-2
size: many
length: 13
D: .
DNA: TGTGCCAGCAGCCATGTCAAGGCCGGGGAGCTGTTTTTT
CDR3: CASSHVKAGELFF

V: TRBV4-1
J: TRBJ2-1
size: many
length: 16
D: .
DNA: TGCGCCAGCAGCCATAAGGGCTCACCACCTAGGGATGAGCAGTTCTTC
CDR3: CASSHKGSPPRDEQFF

V: TRBV5-1
J: TRBJ2-3
size: few
length: 15
D: TRBD2
DNA: TGCGCCAGCAGCTTGGGGCGGGGGGCCACAGATACGCAGTATTTT
CDR3: CASSLGRGATDTQYF

V: TRBV12-3/TRBV12-4
J: TRBJ2-1
size: many
length: 15
D: TRBD2
DNA: TGTGCCAGCGAGAAGGGACTAGCGGGGTCCAATGAGCAGTTCTTC
CDR3: CASEKGLAGSNEQFF

V: TRBV29-1
J: TRBJ1-2
size: .
length: 14
D: TRBD1
DNA: TGCAGCGTTGCGAGGGACAGCGAACTCTATGGCTACACCTTC
CDR3: CSVARDSELYGYTF